This passage covers 18 T cell receptor beta chains from one sample sequenced in a study of cytomegalovirus exposure and HLA in healthy donors. Primers included in the PCR were 60 Vbeta and 13 Jbeta primers. Clones were sequenced by immunoSEQ multiplex PCR, and TCRdb holds only the in-frame ones, with some missing. The table shows approximately 100,000 clones, with 65% to 80% occurring only once. The source material was PBMCs. All receptors derive from a woman under 30 in good health and CMV-seropositive.

This sequence joins TRBV28 and TRBJ2-7; possible D gene TRBD1, 5 bases. Trimming cost V 2 bases and J 2 bases, with 10 bases left between them. This CDR3 has 14 amino acids. Looked up from germline, CDR1 is MDHEN and CDR2 is SYDVKM. The CDR3 DNA sequence: TGTGCCAGCAGTTTACCAGGGCAGCCCTACGAGCAGTACTTC. This encodes CASSLPGQPYEQYF.

V and J are TRBV6-1 and TRBJ1-2; maybe TRBD1 (5 bases). This CDR3 region has 13 residues. Trimming took off 2 bases at V and 2 bases at J, with 6 bases between the two ends. The germline gives CDR1 MNHNS, CDR2 SASEGT. CDR3 in DNA: TGTGCCAGCAGTGAACAGGGAAACTATGGCTACACCTTC. Translating gives CASSEQGNYGYTF.

V gene TRBV28 combines with J gene TRBJ2-3, with TRBD2 matching over 7 bases. Germline trimming cut 10 bases from V and 6 bases from J; bases unmatched to any gene: 13. The CDR3 has 14 amino acids. Germline assignment: CDR1 MDHEN and CDR2 SYDVKM. DNA for the CDR3: TGTGCCATCTCTAGGGCGGGAGAGGTGGATACGCAGTATTTT. This translates into CAISRAGEVDTQYF.

The chain couples TRBV4-1 to TRBJ2-7; 9 bases are a match to TRBD1. V trimming: 0 bases; J trimming: 0 bases; junction bases outside the gene matches: 3. This CDR3 spans 16 amino acids. Per the germline V gene, CDR1 is MGHRA and CDR2 is YSYEKL. The CDR3 DNA reads as TGCGCCAGCAGCCAAGAGGGACAGGGAAACTCCTACGAGCAGTACTTC. Its protein product is CASSQEGQGNSYEQYF.

The CDR3 bases are TGTGCCAGCAGCGCAAGACGGGTTGAGCAGTACTTC. It codes for CASSARRVEQYF. This chain joins TRBV14 and TRBJ2-7; D not resolved. The germline CDR1 and CDR2 sequences are SGHDN and FVKESK. The V gene lost 5 bases and the J gene lost 7 bases, with 12 bases spanning the gap. The CDR3 totals 12 residues.

This clone was counted between two and nine times. J is TRBJ2-7 and V is TRBV6-5; D ambiguous. V was trimmed by 0 bases and J by 0 bases, leaving 9 bases between them. Germline CDR1 reads MNHEY; CDR2 reads SVGAGI. The CDR3 has 15 residues. The CDR3 DNA follows: TGTGCCAGCAGTTACTCTGTGACAAGCTCCTACGAGCAGTACTTC. Translation gives CASSYSVTSSYEQYF.

V gene TRBV4-3 combines with J gene TRBJ2-7, with D perhaps TRBD1 (5 bases). Per the germline V gene, CDR1 is LGHNA and CDR2 is YSLEER. The CDR3 is 19 residues long. The germline V and J ends were trimmed by 4 bases and 2 bases, with 27 bases remaining between them. CDR3 amino acids: CASSLTWGRALTTTYEQYF. The CDR3 nucleotides are TGCGCCAGCAGCCTCACCTGGGGCAGAGCACTAACGACGACCTACGAGCAGTACTTC.

The chain carries TRBV19 and TRBJ1-2; tentatively, D is TRBD1 (6 bases). This CDR3 has 13 residues. V was shortened by 8 bases and J by 4 bases, with 14 bases between the two germline ends. Per germline, CDR1 LNHDA and CDR2 SQIVND (reference sequence). CDR3 coding DNA: TGTGCCAGTGCCGGACAGATATTCTATGGCTACACCTTC. This codes for CASAGQIFYGYTF.

As concerns this clone: This sample also contains other DNA sequences that code for the same CDR3. The chain joins TRBV7-9 to TRBJ1-2; TRBD1 might be the D (5 bases). From germline, CDR1 is SEHNR and CDR2 FQNEAQ (reference sequence). Trimming pared 5 bases from V and 7 bases from J, leaving 17 bases between. The CDR3 covers 14 residues. The CDR3 reads CASSPVEAGGGYTF. In nucleotides, the CDR3 is TGTGCCAGCAGCCCCGTAGAGGCGGGGGGTGGCTACACCTTC.

The J gene is TRBJ2-7, the V gene TRBV4-2; 8 nucleotides agree with TRBD2. Germline CDR1 reads LGHNA; CDR2 reads YNFKEQ. The J segment lost 6 bases and the V segment lost 1 base, leaving 2 bases of the junction unmatched. The CDR3 consists of 13 residues. The DNA for the CDR3 is TGTGCCAGCAGCCAAGTCGCGGGAGGCGAGCAGTACTTC. Its translation is CASSQVAGGEQYF.

V usage is TRBV14 and J usage is TRBJ1-5; TRBD1 aligns across 10 bases. The germline CDR1 and CDR2 sequences are SGHDN and FVKESK. Trimming at V came to 8 bases and at J to 9 bases, leaving 28 bases not matched to a gene. The CDR3 runs to 20 residues. The CDR3 here is CASHRQGAGASLPRGRPQHF. CDR3 nucleotide sequence: TGTGCCAGCCACCGACAGGGGGCTGGGGCCAGTCTCCCACGAGGTCGGCCCCAGCATTTT.

The rearrangement uses TRBV9 and TRBJ2-3; 12 bases line up with TRBD2. The CDR3 sequence is 21 residues long. J gave up 3 bases and V 2 bases, and 19 bases lay outside the gene matches. In germline, CDR1 is SGDLS, CDR2 YYNGEE. The CDR3 sequence is CASSVRHRMSTSGSITDTQYF. The CDR3 nucleotides read TGTGCCAGCAGCGTTCGGCACCGGATGTCGACTAGCGGGAGTATAACAGATACGCAGTATTTT. Full variable domain (rest looked up from reference TRBV9 and TRBJ2-3): DSGVTQTPKHLITATGQRVTLRCSPRSGDLSVYWYQQSLDQGLQFLIQYYNGEERAKGNILERFSAQQFPDLHSELNLSSLELGDSALYFCASSVRHRMSTSGSITDTQYFGPGTRLTVL.

J is TRBJ2-5 and V is TRBV15; D ambiguous. V was pared by 0 bases and J by 2 bases, with 10 bases between. Per the germline V gene, CDR1 is LNHNV and CDR2 is YYDKDF (reference sequence). The CDR3 has 15 residues. CDR3 loop: CATSRELMPQETQYF. Here the CDR3 DNA reads TGTGCCACCAGCAGAGAACTCATGCCTCAAGAGACCCAGTACTTC.

The V call is TRBV18, the J call TRBJ1-2; 9 bases map to TRBD1. The CDR3 contains 18 residues. Germline V gene sequence: CDR1 KGHSH, CDR2 LQKENI. Trimming removed 4 bases from V and 4 bases from J; junction bases left unmatched: 16. The CDR3 region is CASSQLTPGQGSPYGYTF. CDR3 DNA: TGTGCCAGCTCACAATTAACTCCGGGACAGGGTTCTCCCTATGGCTACACCTTC. Variable domain in full (rest from reference TRBV18 and TRBJ1-2): NAGVMQNPRHLVRRRGQEARLRCSPMKGHSHVYWYRQLPEEGLKFMVYLQKENIIDESGMPKERFSAEFPKEGPSILRIQQVVRGDSAAYFCASSQLTPGQGSPYGYTFGSGTRLTVV.

The gene calls are TRBV28 and TRBJ1-2; D is uncertain. In germline, CDR1 is MDHEN, CDR2 SYDVKM. There are 14 residues in the CDR3. With 1 base removed from V and 2 bases from J, the gap between germline ends came to 8 bases. Here the CDR3 DNA reads TGTGCCAGCAGTTTATTTGCAGAAAACTATGGCTACACCTTC. This codes for CASSLFAENYGYTF.

This chain joins TRBV5-8 and TRBJ1-6; D is possibly TRBD1 (5 bases). CDR1 SGHTS and CDR2 YDEGEE come from the germline V gene. V was shortened by 5 bases and J by 10 bases, with 13 bases between the two germline ends. The length of the CDR3 is 13 residues. The chain's CDR3 is CASSPLGHSPLHF. The CDR3 DNA reads TGTGCCAGCAGTCCCCTGGGGCACTCACCCCTCCACTTT.

CDR3 amino acids: CAVGGRGSTDTQYF. The CDR3 nucleotides are TGTGCCGTCGGGGGACGGGGTAGCACAGATACGCAGTATTTT. V and J are TRBV15 and TRBJ2-3; a possible D gene is TRBD2 (6 bases). V shed 11 bases and J shed 0 bases, with 15 bases lying between them. The CDR3 is 14 residues long. Germline V gene sequence: CDR1 LNHNV, CDR2 YYDKDF (reference sequence). The full variable domain, with the rest looked up from reference TRBV15 and TRBJ2-3, is DAMVIQNPRYQVTQFGKPVTLSCSQTLNHNVMYWYQQKSSQAPKLLFHYYDKDFNNEADTPDNFQSRRPNTSFCFLDIRSPGLGDTAMYLCAVGGRGSTDTQYFGPGTRLTVL.

The V gene is TRBV28, the J gene TRBJ1-1; D gene ambiguous. Trimming took 5 bases from V and 0 from J, leaving 10 bases between them. From germline, CDR1 is MDHEN and CDR2 SYDVKM. The CDR3 spans 14 residues. CDR3 in amino acids: CASSDLRMNTEAFF. As DNA, the CDR3 is TGTGCCAGCAGTGATCTGAGGATGAACACTGAAGCTTTCTTT.